Below, 7 T cell receptor beta chains from the same sample are listed, as sequenced in a study of multiple sclerosis patients with progressive multifocal leukoencephalopathy. The data were produced by immunoSEQ multiplex PCR, yet TCRdb's version contains in-frame clones alone and is incomplete. The top ten hold about 3.3% of the sample, which has about 30,000 clones, roughly nine tenths seen once. Time point: time of PML onset. The specimen was PBMCs, collected from a patient treated with natalizumab. All receptors come from a human donor with progressive multifocal leukoencephalopathy.

This clone was counted a few times. CDR3 in DNA: TGTGCCACCAGCAACGAGGAGGACGTAAGGGAGACAGATACGCAGTATTTT. Translating gives CATSNEEDVRETDTQYF. The V gene is TRBV15, the J gene TRBJ2-3, with D tentatively TRBD2 (5 bases). CDR1 is LNHNV and CDR2 is YYDKDF in the germline V gene (reference sequence). This CDR3 is built from 17 residues. The V gene lost 4 bases and the J gene lost 3 bases, with 20 bases spanning the gap.

The chain links TRBV5-5 to TRBJ1-1; D gene ambiguous. V gave up 0 bases and J gave up 1 base, with 7 bases separating them. Germline V lookup: CDR1 SGHKS, CDR2 YYEKEE (reference sequence). CDR3 length: 14 residues. In DNA form, the CDR3 reads TGTGCCAGCAGCTTGGGGCAGACGAACACTGAAGCTTTCTTT. This encodes CASSLGQTNTEAFF.

This clone was seen a handful of times. The chain has TRBV6-1 and TRBJ1-1; D is unresolved. Germline CDR1 MNHNS, CDR2 SASEGT. V was clipped by 0 bases and J by 5 bases, with 13 bases between them. The CDR3 runs to 15 residues. DNA for the CDR3: TGTGCCAGCAGTGAAGCGCGGTCAGGTACGACTGAAGCTTTCTTT. Encoded protein: CASSEARSGTTEAFF.

The chain combines TRBV27 with TRBJ1-6; TRBD1 is a possible D gene (5 bases). V was shortened by 5 bases and J by 16 bases, with 18 bases between the two germline ends. The V gene's germline CDR1 is MNHEY and CDR2 SMNVEV (reference sequence). This CDR3 spans 13 amino acids. The CDR3 protein is CASSDQHGTTLHF. Written as DNA, the CDR3 is TGTGCCAGCAGTGACCAGCATGGGACCACACTCCACTTT.

V usage is TRBV27 and J usage is TRBJ1-5; weak D call: TRBD1 (5 bases). CDR1 and CDR2 (germline): MNHEY, SMNVEV (reference sequence). The CDR3 is 14 amino acids. Trimming stripped 3 bases from V and 4 bases from J, with 10 bases between. This CDR3 is CASSFTGGNQPQHF. The CDR3 DNA reads as TGTGCCAGCAGTTTTACGGGGGGGAATCAGCCCCAGCATTTT.

The chain couples TRBV5-1 to TRBJ2-1, with D unresolved. Trimming left V 1 base short and J 9 bases short, with 11 bases between. Germline V CDR1 and CDR2: SGHRS, YFSETQ. This CDR3 comprises 13 residues. CDR3: CASSLSSQGEQFF. As DNA, the CDR3 is TGCGCCAGCAGCTTGTCCTCTCAAGGTGAGCAGTTCTTC.

The chain has TRBV28 and TRBJ1-5; 9 bases map to TRBD1. The CDR3 consists of 14 residues. Germline values: CDR1 MDHEN, CDR2 SYDVKM. V was pared by 2 bases and J by 7 bases, with 3 bases of the junction left unmatched. CDR3 sequence reads: CASSLRDRVQPQHF. In DNA form, the CDR3 reads TGTGCCAGCAGTTTACGGGACAGGGTGCAGCCCCAGCATTTT.